This T cell receptor (beta chain) was sequenced for a study of T cell responses to AZD1222 COVID-19 vaccine. There are 18 residues in the CDR3. Unmatched junction bases numbered 9, after V lost 0 bases and J lost 8 bases. Germline V gene lookup returns CDR1 LGHNA and CDR2 YNFKEQ. Broader study findings: There were vaccine-associated CD4 TCRs across spike, dominant at 160-218 and 743-854. Unmutated variant regions are reportedly targeted by nearly half of spike-specific TCRs.

Some clones are missing from TCRdb's copy, which holds only in-frame ones; the method was immunoSEQ multiplex PCR. The sample has roughly 90,000 clones, about 89% seen once. A word on this clone: Its antigen is currently unknown.

The V and J genes are TRBV4-2 and TRBJ2-1, with 14 bases identical to TRBD2. The sequence came from an adult in good health. Source: peripheral blood, taken on day 0 of MenACWY control vaccination. In DNA form, the CDR3 reads TGTGCCAGCAGCCAAGAATCCCCCGGGACTAGCGGGAGTGATGAGCAGTTCTTC. Its translation: CASSQESPGTSGSDEQFF.